This TCR beta chain was found in a study of CD8 T cells in Susac syndrome. Random-hexamer reverse transcription was applied to about 0.5 to 1 ug RNA. Across 54 Vbeta and 13 Jbeta, immunoSEQ multiplex PCR amplified TCR beta CDR3. One entry per CDR3 protein, called by TCRdb with MiXCR from the immunoSEQ multiplex PCR reads. The profile shows 130,000 or so distinct CDR3 sequences, nearly 96% of them singletons. Negative isolation yielded CD8+ and CD4+ T cells; FACS enriched TEMRA cells. Germline CDR1 is SNHLY and CDR2 is FYNNEI. The CDR3 extends over 15 amino acids. V gave up 6 bases and J gave up 7 bases; unmatched junction bases: 11.

The V call is TRBV2, the J call TRBJ1-5, with 8 nucleotides matching TRBD1. Material for sequencing was CD4+ T cells from PBMCs. The receptor was isolated from a human donor with Susac syndrome. DNA for the CDR3: TGTGCCAGCAGACTTGAACGGACAGGGCGGCAGCCCCAGCATTTT. The encoded protein is CASRLERTGRQPQHF.